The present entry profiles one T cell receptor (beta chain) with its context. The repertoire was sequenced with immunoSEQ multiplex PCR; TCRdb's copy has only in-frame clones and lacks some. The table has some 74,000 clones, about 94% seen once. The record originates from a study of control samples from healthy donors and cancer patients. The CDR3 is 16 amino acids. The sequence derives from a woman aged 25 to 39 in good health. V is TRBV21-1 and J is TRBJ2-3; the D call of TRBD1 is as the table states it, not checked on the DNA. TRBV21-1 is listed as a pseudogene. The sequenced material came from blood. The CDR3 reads CASSKIADRATDTQYF. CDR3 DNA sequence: TGTGCCAGCAGCAAAATAGCTGACAGGGCGACAGATACGCAGTATTTT.